The TCR beta chain described here comes from a study of molecular identifiers for immune sequencing clone quantification. The sample holds many counts of this clonotype. What it binds is unknown. Study-wide findings and caveats: A shared barcode on identical TCR molecules could lead to underestimated sizes for highly expanded clones.

TCRdb redid the calling of the PCR reads with MiXCR, one entry per CDR3 protein. The sample contains around 470,000 distinct CDR3 sequences, roughly a fifth of which appear only once. The length of the CDR3 is 15 residues. V lost 7 bases to trimming and J lost 1 base, with 16 bases between them. Germline values: CDR1 MNHEY, CDR2 SVGAGI. V is TRBV6-5 and J is TRBJ1-1; no clear D. The TCR comes from a human donor in good health. Some libraries in this study had Jurkat cell RNA spiked in. The specimen sequenced was naive CD8+ T cells from blood, with Jurkat cell RNA spiked in. The sample's subset: FACS-sorted CD8+CD4-CCR7+CD45RA+ naive T cells. CDR3 nucleotides: TGTGCCAGCATGCTAGTTAGGCAGGAGAACACTGAAGCTTTCTTT. Its protein is CASMLVRQENTEAFF.